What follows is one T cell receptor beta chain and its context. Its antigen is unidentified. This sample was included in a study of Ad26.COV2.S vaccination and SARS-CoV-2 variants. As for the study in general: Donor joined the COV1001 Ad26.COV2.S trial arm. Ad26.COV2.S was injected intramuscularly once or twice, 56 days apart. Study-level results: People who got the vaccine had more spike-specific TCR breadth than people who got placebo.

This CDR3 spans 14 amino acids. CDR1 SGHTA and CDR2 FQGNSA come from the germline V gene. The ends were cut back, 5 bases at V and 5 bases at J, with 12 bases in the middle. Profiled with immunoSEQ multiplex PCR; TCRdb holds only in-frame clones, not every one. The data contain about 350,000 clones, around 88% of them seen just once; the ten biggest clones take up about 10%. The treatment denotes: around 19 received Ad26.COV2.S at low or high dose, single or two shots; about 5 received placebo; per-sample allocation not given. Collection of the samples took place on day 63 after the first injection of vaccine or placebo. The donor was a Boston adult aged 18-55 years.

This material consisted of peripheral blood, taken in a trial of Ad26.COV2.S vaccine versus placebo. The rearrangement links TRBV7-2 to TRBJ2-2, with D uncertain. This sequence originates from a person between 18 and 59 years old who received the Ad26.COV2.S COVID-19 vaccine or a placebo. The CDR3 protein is CASSPASVTGELFF. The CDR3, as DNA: TGTGCCAGCAGCCCCGCGAGTGTTACCGGGGAGCTGTTTTTT.